This TCR beta chain was sequenced for a study of tumor and adjacent non-tumor tissue in lung cancer. Study-level information: The patients, approximately 9 men and a handful of women, were about 31 to 76 with stage I to III disease. General study findings and limits: Shorter survival was associated with higher TCR diversity in tumors. Tumor tissue had significantly higher TCR diversity than normal lung.

As regards this clonotype: Antigen unknown.

The CDR3 has 14 residues. Germline CDR1 reads MNHEY; CDR2 reads SVGEGT. The trim removed 7 bases at V and 7 bases at J, leaving 7 bases unmatched. TCRbeta libraries were built with three rounds of nested PCR, modified from ARM-PCR. Each CDR3 protein gets one entry after TCRdb re-called the multiplex PCR reads with MiXCR. Of some 70,000 distinct CDR3 sequences listed, about two thirds are singletons. The template was RNA from unsorted bulk tissue. This non-tumor lung sample came from over 3 cm beyond the tumor edge. The origin of this receptor is a woman in her forties or fifties with non-small cell lung cancer. The sample consisted of distant non-tumor lung tissue. This rearrangement joins TRBV6-2 or TRBV6-3 to TRBJ2-6, with 7 bases identical to TRBD1. CDR3 nucleotides: TGTGCCAGCAACACTAGACAGGGAGCCAACGTCCTGACTTTC. The encoded protein is CASNTRQGANVLTF.